This T cell receptor (beta chain) came from a study of T cells in Graves' hyperthyroidism and ophthalmopathy. Clinical symptoms, serum thyroxine and TRAb, thyroid ultrasound and orbital computed tomography were used for the diagnoses. This clonotype was found many times. Researchers amplified the TCR beta CDR3 regions from RNA transcripts. The primer set for the first-round RT-PCR of the TCR CDR3 was HTBI. TCRdb independently ran MiXCR on the multiplex PCR reads; one entry per CDR3 protein. The repertoire holds roughly 170,000 distinct CDR3 sequences, with roughly 9.4% as singletons. The source material was blood. The sequence derives from a woman aged 18-35 years with Graves' hyperthyroidism that later progressed to Graves' ophthalmopathy.

The CDR3 reads CASSEVQATEAFF. In DNA, the CDR3 is TGTGCCAGCAGTGAGGTGCAGGCCACTGAAGCTTTCTTT. The J gene is TRBJ1-1, the V gene TRBV2; D is ambiguous. V was trimmed by 3 bases and J by 4 bases, leaving 9 bases between them. The CDR3 sequence is 13 residues long. Per the germline V gene, CDR1 is SNHLY and CDR2 is FYNNEI.